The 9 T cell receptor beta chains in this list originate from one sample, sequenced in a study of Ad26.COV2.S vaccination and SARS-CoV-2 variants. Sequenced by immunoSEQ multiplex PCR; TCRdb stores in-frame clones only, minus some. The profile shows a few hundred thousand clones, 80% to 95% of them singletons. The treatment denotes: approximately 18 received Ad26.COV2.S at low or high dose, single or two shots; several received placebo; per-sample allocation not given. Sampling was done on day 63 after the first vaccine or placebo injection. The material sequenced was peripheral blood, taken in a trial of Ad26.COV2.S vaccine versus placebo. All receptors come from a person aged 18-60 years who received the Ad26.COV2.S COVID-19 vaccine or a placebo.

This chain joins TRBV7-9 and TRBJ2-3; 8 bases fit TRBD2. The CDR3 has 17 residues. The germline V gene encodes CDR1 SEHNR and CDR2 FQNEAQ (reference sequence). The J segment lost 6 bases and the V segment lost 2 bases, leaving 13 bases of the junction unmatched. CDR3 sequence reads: CASSLTPSGRAGDTQYF. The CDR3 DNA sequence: TGTGCCAGCAGCTTAACCCCTTCCGGGAGGGCCGGGGATACGCAGTATTTT.

The CDR3 DNA reads as TGTGCCATCACCGCCGGGACAGGAAGCTCTGGGGCCAACGTCCTGACTTTC. This translates into CAITAGTGSSGANVLTF. J is TRBJ2-6 and V is TRBV10-3, with TRBD1 matching 8 bases. CDR3 length: 17 amino acids. J gave up 0 bases and V 7 bases, and 8 bases lay outside the gene matches. The germline gives CDR1 ENHRY, CDR2 SYGVKD.

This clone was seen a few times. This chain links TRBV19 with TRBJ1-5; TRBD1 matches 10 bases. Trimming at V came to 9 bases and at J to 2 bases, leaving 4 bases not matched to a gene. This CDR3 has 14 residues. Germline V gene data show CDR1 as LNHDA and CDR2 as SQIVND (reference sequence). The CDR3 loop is CASSGTGGNQPQHF. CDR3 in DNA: TGTGCCAGCTCCGGGACAGGGGGCAATCAGCCCCAGCATTTT.

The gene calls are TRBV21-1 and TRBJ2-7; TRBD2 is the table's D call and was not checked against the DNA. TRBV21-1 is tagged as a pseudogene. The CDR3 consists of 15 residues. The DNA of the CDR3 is TGTGCCAGCAGATTCGATACCCGGCGGGCCTACGAGCAGTACTTC. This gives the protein CASRFDTRRAYEQYF.

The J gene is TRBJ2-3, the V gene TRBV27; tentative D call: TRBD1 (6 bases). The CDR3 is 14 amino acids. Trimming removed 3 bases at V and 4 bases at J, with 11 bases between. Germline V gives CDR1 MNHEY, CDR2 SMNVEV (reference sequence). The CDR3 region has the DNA TGTGCCAGCAGTTTTAGGGGGTGGGCAGATACGCAGTATTTT. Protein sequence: CASSFRGWADTQYF.

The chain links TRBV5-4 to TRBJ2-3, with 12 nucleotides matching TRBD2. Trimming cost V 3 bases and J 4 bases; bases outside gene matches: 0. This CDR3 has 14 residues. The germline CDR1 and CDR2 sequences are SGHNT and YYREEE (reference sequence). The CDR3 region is CASSSSGRADTQYF. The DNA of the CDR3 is TGTGCCAGCAGCTCTAGCGGGAGGGCAGATACGCAGTATTTT.

As DNA, the CDR3 is TGTGCCTGGAGTAGCGGGCTAGTTTACACCGGGGAGCTGTTTTTT. Translation gives CAWSSGLVYTGELFF. The chain recombines TRBV30 with TRBJ2-2, with D maybe TRBD2 (6 bases). V lost 2 bases, J lost 3 bases, and 13 bases lay in between. There are 15 residues in the CDR3. Germline CDR1 is GTSNPN and CDR2 is SVGIG (reference sequence).

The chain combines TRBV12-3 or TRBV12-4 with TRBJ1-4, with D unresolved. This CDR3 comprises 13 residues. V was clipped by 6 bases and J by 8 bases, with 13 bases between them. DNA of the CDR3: TGTGCCAGCAGCTCCGAGACTTTCGAAAAACTGTTTTTT. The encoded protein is CASSSETFEKLFF.

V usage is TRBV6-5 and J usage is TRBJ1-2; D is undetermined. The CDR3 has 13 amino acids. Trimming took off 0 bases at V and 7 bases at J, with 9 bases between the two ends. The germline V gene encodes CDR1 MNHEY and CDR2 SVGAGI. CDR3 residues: CASSYSKGFGYTF. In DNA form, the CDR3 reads TGTGCCAGCAGTTACTCGAAAGGGTTTGGCTACACCTTC.